These 26 T cell receptor beta chains came from one sample sequenced in a study of T cell clonality in common variable immunodeficiency. Profiling relied on immunoSEQ multiplex PCR, and the TCRdb table lists in-frame clones only, not all of them. The sample offers 55,000 or so clones and no singletons, the top ten holding roughly 5.3%. What was sequenced was peripheral blood mononuclear cells. The source of these receptors is a person aged 18 to 69 in good health.

The table lists this clone with many counts. The missing CDR3 end, 3 residues past where the read stops, is filled in from the germline J gene. V is TRBV20-1 and J is TRBJ2-7, with D maybe TRBD1 (5 bases). The germline CDR1 and CDR2 sequences are DFQATT and SNEGSKA (reference sequence). This CDR3 region has 13 residues. The V gene lost 5 bases and the J gene lost 2 bases, with 13 bases spanning the gap. Incomplete CDR3 DNA: TGCAGTGCTGGTTCCAGGGCTACCTACGAG. This encodes CSAGSRATYE. The complete CDR3 reads CSAGSRATYEQYF.

This clone was detected many times. The CDR3 end lies 3 residues beyond the end of the read and is filled in from the germline J gene. The chain employs TRBV19 and TRBJ2-3; D unresolved. V lost 4 bases to trimming and J lost 0 bases, with 14 bases between them. The CDR3 runs 16 residues. Germline CDR1 reads LNHDA; CDR2 reads SQIVND (reference sequence). The CDR3 here is CASSTPWPGSTDTQYF. The CDR3 bases that were read are TGTGCCAGTAGTACCCCGTGGCCCGGGAGCACAGATACG.

In its sample, this clone was seen many times. The read falls 3 residues short of the CDR3 end, and the missing part is taken from the germline J gene. The chain combines TRBV5-1 with TRBJ1-2, with D possibly being TRBD1 (5 bases). V was shortened by 3 bases and J by 0 bases, with 6 bases between the two germline ends. Germline-derived CDR1 and CDR2 are SGHRS and YFSETQ. The CDR3 loop spans 13 amino acids. Incomplete CDR3 DNA: TGCGCCAGCAGCTCGGGGGCTAACTATGGC. Translation gives CASSSGANYG. The complete CDR3 protein is CASSSGANYGYTF.

In its sample, this clone was seen many times. At one boundary the junction diverges from the germline segment, which might be a read error. The CDR3 end lies 3 residues beyond the end of the read and is filled in from the germline J gene. V gene TRBV18 combines with J gene TRBJ2-5, with 10 bases lining up with TRBD2. CDR1 and CDR2 (germline): KGHSH, LQKENI. This CDR3 region has 14 residues. Incomplete CDR3 DNA: TGTGCCAGCTTACCAGCGGGAGGGAAAGAGACC. This encodes CASLPAGGKET. The CDR3 in its entirety is CASLPAGGKETQYF.

This clone was seen repeatedly, ten times or more. The read ends 3 residues early relative to the CDR3; the germline J gene fills the gap. This chain links TRBV20-1 with TRBJ2-5; unclear D gene. The CDR3 loop spans 13 amino acids. Germline V gene data show CDR1 as DFQATT and CDR2 as SNEGSKA (reference sequence). Trimming cost V 5 bases and J 4 bases, with 14 bases left between them. The CDR3 DNA, read in part, is TGCAGTGCTTCGATGAATTCTAGAGAGACC. This sequence encodes CSASMNSRET. The full CDR3 protein is CSASMNSRETQYF.

Only a few counts were recorded for this clone. The read is 3 residues too short to cover the CDR3 end, so that end is filled in from the germline J gene. This rearrangement joins TRBV5-8 to TRBJ2-3; 8 nucleotides agree with TRBD1. The CDR3 has 14 amino acids. Germline assignment: CDR1 SGHTS and CDR2 YDEGEE. V lost 5 bases and J lost 0; bases outside the gene matches: 2. The CDR3 DNA, read in part, is TGTGCCAGCAGTAGGACAGGGAGCACAGATACG. It is translated as CASSRTGSTDT. The complete CDR3 sequence is CASSRTGSTDTQYF.

Notes on this clone: Coverage ceases 3 residues before the CDR3 finishes, and the germline J gene fills in the end. The genes are TRBV19 and TRBJ2-3, with D perhaps matching TRBD1 or TRBD2 (5 bases each). CDR1 and CDR2 (germline): LNHDA, SQIVND (reference sequence). The CDR3 covers 15 residues. The V end was cut by 5 bases, the J end by 4 bases, with 16 bases between. CDR3 protein: CASSRLVEGSDTQYF. CDR3 DNA (partial): TGTGCCAGTAGTCGGTTGGTTGAGGGGTCAGATACG.

This clone was recorded at least ten times. The DNA ends 3 residues before the CDR3 does, and the rest of the CDR3 is filled in from the germline J gene. The rearrangement joins TRBV18 to TRBJ2-2; 7 bases match TRBD1. In germline, CDR1 is KGHSH, CDR2 LQKENI. The V and J ends lost 8 bases and 1 base, in that order; junction bases with no gene match: 7. CDR3 size: 15 residues. The sequenced part of the CDR3 DNA is TGTGCCAGCCCACGGACAGGCCTGAACACCGGGGAG. Translation: CASPRTGLNTGE. The whole CDR3 region reads CASPRTGLNTGELFF.

This clone came up many times. The sequenced fragment ends 3 residues before the CDR3 boundary, so the rest is inferred from the germline J gene. The rearrangement uses TRBV20-1 and TRBJ2-5; 8 bases fit TRBD2. V lost 4 bases to trimming and J lost 5 bases; unmatched junction nucleotides: 12. CDR1 is DFQATT, CDR2 SNEGSKA, per germline (reference sequence). This CDR3 contains 15 residues. Incomplete CDR3 DNA: TGCAGTGCTAAGGCTAGCGGGTCCCCCCGGGAGACC. This gives the protein CSAKASGSPRET. The complete CDR3 reads CSAKASGSPRETQYF.

This clone showed up many times. The CDR3 loop reads CASSQDPGVNSPLHF. Partial CDR3 DNA: TGTGCCAGCAGCCAAGACCCAGGGGTGAATTCACCC. This sequence joins TRBV4-2 and TRBJ1-6; TRBD1 is a possible D gene (6 bases). The read falls 3 residues short of the CDR3 end, and the missing part is taken from the germline J gene. V was clipped by 0 bases and J by 7 bases, with 10 bases between them. There are 15 residues in the CDR3. Germline assignment: CDR1 LGHNA and CDR2 YNFKEQ.

This clone was found a few times. The DNA ends 3 residues before the CDR3 does, and the rest of the CDR3 is filled in from the germline J gene. The chain combines TRBV7-6 with TRBJ1-3; D gene unclear. Germline V gene sequence: CDR1 SGHVS, CDR2 FNYEAQ. V gave up 5 bases and J gave up 0 bases, with 5 bases separating them. CDR3 length: 13 residues. The CDR3 DNA, read in part, is TGTGCCAGCAGCCCTCTCTCTGGAAACACC. The encoded protein is CASSPLSGNT. From start to end, the CDR3 is CASSPLSGNTIYF.

This clone was counted many times. The read falls 3 residues short of the CDR3 end, and the missing part is taken from the germline J gene. The J gene is TRBJ1-6, the V gene TRBV20-1; 8 bases map to TRBD1. The CDR3 has 15 residues. Trimming at V came to 3 bases and at J to 10 bases, leaving 11 bases not matched to a gene. Germline loops: CDR1 DFQATT, CDR2 SNEGSKA (reference sequence). Here the CDR3 reads CSASRQGPQGSPLHF. The sequenced CDR3 bases are TGCAGTGCTAGCAGACAGGGGCCCCAGGGGTCACCC.

The table lists this clone with many counts. Sequencing ends 3 residues short of the CDR3 end; the germline J gene provides the rest. The chain joins TRBV5-1 to TRBJ1-2, with a possible D match to TRBD1 (6 bases). From germline, CDR1 is SGHRS and CDR2 YFSETQ. There are 15 residues in the CDR3. Deletions cut 4 bases from V and 1 base from J, with 14 bases between. The sequenced part of the CDR3 DNA is TGCGCCAGCAGCCCCTGGACAGAGCTTAACTATGGC. This translates into CASSPWTELNYG. The CDR3 in full is CASSPWTELNYGYTF.

This clone was seen repeatedly, ten times or more. The CDR3 end lies 3 residues beyond the end of the read and is filled in from the germline J gene. This chain uses TRBV7-9 with TRBJ2-1, with D uncertain. The germline V and J ends were trimmed by 7 bases and 7 bases, with 20 bases remaining between them. The CDR3 totals 15 residues. Germline V gene sequence: CDR1 SEHNR, CDR2 FQNEAQ (reference sequence). The CDR3 DNA, read in part, is TGTGCCAGCATCGAACAGTTTGCCTTAGGGAATGAG. It translates to CASIEQFALGNE. The entire CDR3 protein reads CASIEQFALGNEQFF.

This clone was observed at least ten times. The read ends 3 residues early relative to the CDR3; the germline J gene fills the gap. This chain uses TRBV20-1 with TRBJ2-1, with TRBD2 identical over 7 bases. This CDR3 region has 12 residues. V lost 7 bases and J lost 4; bases outside the gene matches: 4. Germline lookup yields CDR1 DFQATT and CDR2 SNEGSKA (reference sequence). This chain's CDR3 is CSGASGYNEQFF. CDR3 DNA, as far as it was read: TGCAGTGGCGCTAGCGGTTACAATGAG.

This clone was found many times. The missing CDR3 end, 3 residues past where the read stops, is filled in from the germline J gene. The J gene is TRBJ2-2, the V gene TRBV5-1; 7 nucleotides match TRBD1. CDR3 size: 15 residues. Per the germline V gene, CDR1 is SGHRS and CDR2 is YFSETQ. The J segment lost 1 base and the V segment lost 5 bases, leaving 5 bases of the junction unmatched. The DNA read from the CDR3 is TGCGCCAGCAGGCCGACAGGGCTGAACACCGGGGAG. As protein: CASRPTGLNTGE. The full CDR3 protein reads CASRPTGLNTGELFF.

This clone was seen many times. The read ends 3 residues before the CDR3 terminus; that terminus is restored from the germline J gene. The J gene is TRBJ2-7, the V gene TRBV28, with 9 bases identical to TRBD1. Germline CDR1 and CDR2: MDHEN and SYDVKM. The CDR3 length is 15 residues. The J segment lost 1 base and the V segment lost 4 bases, leaving 5 bases of the junction unmatched. The part of the CDR3 DNA that was read is TGTGCCAGCAGTTCAGGACAGGGGCGTTCCTACGAG. This encodes CASSSGQGRSYE. The whole CDR3 protein reads CASSSGQGRSYEQYF.

This clone was seen ten or more times. The read halts 3 residues ahead of the CDR3 end, with the missing end drawn from the germline J gene. The J gene is TRBJ1-6, the V gene TRBV5-1, with D hard to call. V lost 4 bases and J lost 11, with 10 bases in between. CDR3 size: 12 residues. Looked up from germline, CDR1 is SGHRS and CDR2 is YFSETQ. The sequenced CDR3 bases are TGCGCCAGCAGCCCGAAGTCTACACCC. This translates into CASSPKSTP. The CDR3 in full is CASSPKSTPLHF.

Concerning this clone itself: Read sequence stops 3 residues before the CDR3 end, and the germline J gene provides the missing end. The chain links TRBV7-2 to TRBJ1-2; 7 bases line up with TRBD1. Germline V lookup: CDR1 SGHTA, CDR2 FQGNSA. The CDR3 sequence is 15 residues long. The CDR3 DNA, read in part, is TGTGCCAGCAGCTTAGGACAGGGAAACACAGATACC. Its translation: CASSLGQGNTDT. From start to end, the CDR3 is CASSLGQGNTDTYTF.

This clone has at least ten counts. The CDR3 end lies 3 residues beyond the end of the read and is filled in from the germline J gene. The chain combines TRBV19 with TRBJ1-2; D perhaps matches TRBD1 (6 bases). Germline-derived CDR1 and CDR2 are LNHDA and SQIVND (reference sequence). The CDR3 spans 13 residues. CDR3 loop: CASSITTGYGYTF. Partial CDR3 DNA: TGTGCCAGTAGTATCACCACAGGGTACGGC.

This clone occurred many times. The read comes to an end 3 residues before the CDR3 does, leaving the germline J gene to fill in the end. This chain joins TRBV18 and TRBJ1-4; D remains ambiguous. V gave up 6 bases and J gave up 3 bases, with 14 bases separating them. Germline CDR1 and CDR2: KGHSH and LQKENI. The CDR3 covers 15 residues. CDR3 residues: CASSVRGRANEKLFF. CDR3 bases read: TGTGCCAGCTCCGTACGGGGAAGGGCTAATGAAAAA. The variable domain in full, with the rest retrieved from reference TRBV18 and TRBJ1-4, is NAGVMQNPRHLVRRRGQEARLRCSPMKGHSHVYWYRQLPEEGLKFMVYLQKENIIDESGMPKERFSAEFPKEGPSILRIQQVVRGDSAAYFCASSVRGRANEKLFFGSGTQLSVL.

The table lists this clone with many counts. The read gets to within 3 residues of the CDR3 end, and the germline J gene fills in the rest. The J gene is TRBJ2-2, the V gene TRBV2; 10 nucleotides align to TRBD2. The CDR3 has 15 amino acids. The germline V gene encodes CDR1 SNHLY and CDR2 FYNNEI. V lost 8 bases, J lost 0 bases, and 3 bases stayed unmatched. The DNA read from the CDR3 is TGTGCCAGCGACACTAGCGGGACGAACACCGGGGAG. It encodes CASDTSGTNTGE. The complete CDR3 protein is CASDTSGTNTGELFF.

For this clone: The CDR3 is cut off 3 residues early in the read; its end comes from the germline J gene. The chain recombines TRBV14 with TRBJ2-5; weak D call: TRBD1 (6 bases). V lost 7 bases and J 4 bases, leaving 19 bases between the germline ends. The CDR3 contains 15 residues. The germline CDR1 and CDR2 sequences are SGHDN and FVKESK. Incomplete CDR3 DNA: TGTGCCAGCAACTCCTTACAGGGCAGTGGAGAGACC. This translates into CASNSLQGSGET. The entire CDR3 is CASNSLQGSGETQYF.

This clone was counted many times. The read ends 3 residues before the CDR3 terminus; that terminus is restored from the germline J gene. The V and J genes are TRBV20-1 and TRBJ2-7; 10 positions match TRBD2. CDR1 is DFQATT, CDR2 SNEGSKA, per germline (reference sequence). This CDR3 contains 15 residues. Trimming took 7 bases from V and 5 from J; bases not matched to a gene: 14. The covered CDR3 bases are TGCAGTGTTAACTCAATAGCGGGAGGACGTCACGAG. Residues: CSVNSIAGGRHE. The entire CDR3 protein reads CSVNSIAGGRHEQYF.

This clone was recorded many times. Coverage ceases 3 residues before the CDR3 finishes, and the germline J gene fills in the end. V gene TRBV6-1 combines with J gene TRBJ2-6, with no clear D. Trimming left V 1 base short and J 0 bases short, with 4 bases between. Germline V CDR1 and CDR2: MNHNS, SASEGT. The CDR3 is 15 amino acids. The chain's CDR3 is CASSEGGSGANVLTF. Incomplete CDR3 DNA: TGTGCCAGCAGTGAAGGCGGCTCTGGGGCCAACGTC.

This clone was recorded many times. The read is 3 residues too short to cover the CDR3 end, so that end is filled in from the germline J gene. The rearrangement joins TRBV20-1 to TRBJ1-5; D is possibly TRBD1 (6 bases). From germline, CDR1 is DFQATT and CDR2 SNEGSKA (reference sequence). CDR3 size: 14 residues. The V end lost 3 bases, the J end lost 2 bases, and 11 bases lay between the germline ends. The CDR3 bases that were read are TGCAGTGCTAGCGACAGGAAAGGCAATCAGCCC. Amino acids: CSASDRKGNQP. The whole CDR3 sequence reads CSASDRKGNQPQHF.